The rows below give T cell receptor beta chains drawn from one sample of a study of blood T cell repertoires in COVID-19. The method was immunoSEQ multiplex PCR; TCRdb's version includes in-frame clones alone and lacks a portion of them. This table holds some 250,000 clones, about 85% found once. The source material was peripheral blood. The receptors originated from a man between 60 and 75 years old who had recovered from COVID-19. Each CDR3 is given with its conserved first and last residue. Fields, in order: V gene, D gene, J gene, CDR3 DNA, CDR3 protein. The D gene is left open where the match is weak.

v_call: TRBV6-5; d_call: TRBD2; j_call: TRBJ2-2; cdr3_nt: TGTGCCAGTGGGAGGGGACTAAAGAACACCGGGGAGCTGTTTTTT; cdr3_aa: CASGRGLKNTGELFF
v_call: TRBV27; d_call: TRBD2; j_call: TRBJ2-5; cdr3_nt: TGTGCCAGCAGTCTGGGACTAGCGGGGGTTGAGACCCAGTACTTC; cdr3_aa: CASSLGLAGVETQYF
v_call: TRBV11-1; d_call: NA; j_call: TRBJ1-1; cdr3_nt: TGTGCCAGCAGCCACGGACCCTGGGGGCCCACTGAAGCTTTCTTT; cdr3_aa: CASSHGPWGPTEAFF
v_call: TRBV5-8; d_call: NA; j_call: TRBJ1-5; cdr3_nt: TGTGCCAGCAGCCCGGGTGAAGATCAGCCCCAGCATTTT; cdr3_aa: CASSPGEDQPQHF
v_call: TRBV7-2; d_call: NA; j_call: TRBJ2-5; cdr3_nt: TGTGCCAGCAGCTTCCTCGGGGGTTTGGGAGAGACCCAGTACTTC; cdr3_aa: CASSFLGGLGETQYF
v_call: TRBV9; d_call: TRBD2; j_call: TRBJ2-1; cdr3_nt: TGTGCCAGCAGCGTAGGCAGCGGGGGGTTCACAAGCTCCTACAATGAGCAGTTCTTC; cdr3_aa: CASSVGSGGFTSSYNEQFF
v_call: TRBV18; d_call: NA; j_call: TRBJ2-1; cdr3_nt: TGTGCCAGCTCACCGAGCGTCTCCTACAATGAGCAGTTCTTC; cdr3_aa: CASSPSVSYNEQFF
v_call: TRBV5-8; d_call: TRBD1; j_call: TRBJ1-5; cdr3_nt: TGTGCCAGCAGCGAAGACAGGGGATGGAATCAGCCCCAGCATTTT; cdr3_aa: CASSEDRGWNQPQHF
v_call: TRBV9; d_call: TRBD1; j_call: TRBJ1-2; cdr3_nt: TGTGCCAGCAGCCCAGAGACAGGGGGAGGCTACACCTTC; cdr3_aa: CASSPETGGGYTF
v_call: TRBV27; d_call: TRBD1; j_call: TRBJ2-3; cdr3_nt: TGTGCCAGCAGCTCCTATGGGACAGGGGGCCCCAGCACAGATACGCAGTATTTT; cdr3_aa: CASSSYGTGGPSTDTQYF